Here is one T cell receptor (beta chain) with its context. Its antigen is undetermined. Vbeta (60) and Jbeta (13) primers were used in the PCR. Libraries were prepared by immunoSEQ multiplex PCR; TCRdb keeps only in-frame clonotypes and omits some of them. The sample holds around 140,000 clones, approximately 8.9% seen once. The CDR3 contains 16 residues. V shed 5 bases and J 1 base; nucleotides not matched to a gene: 5. CDR1 is SEHNR and CDR2 is FQNEAQ in the germline V gene (reference sequence). This sample was included in a study of cytomegalovirus exposure and HLA in healthy donors. Study details: An analysis done earlier identified approximately 120 million unique TCR beta sequences from around 180 million T cells.

Whole-study results and caveats: Being productive about 87% or about 30% of the time was typical of most TCR beta V segments in an earlier analysis. What TCR beta sequences reportedly achieved was accurate prediction of HLA-A and HLA-B alleles in most subjects.

The sequenced sample consisted of PBMCs. The sequence came from a woman in her forties in good health and CMV-seropositive. The chain combines TRBV7-9 with TRBJ2-1; 10 bases are a match to TRBD2. For the CDR3, the DNA is TGTGCCAGCAGCCTTGCTAGCGGGGGTTCCTACAATGAGCAGTTCTTC. Protein: CASSLASGGSYNEQFF.